There are a few counts of the clone carrying this T cell receptor beta chain. Antigen: not known. The sample belongs to a study of T cells after yellow fever vaccination. Study-wide findings and caveats: The study re-detected most primary-vaccination clones after the booster (roughly 96% CD4, approximately 88% CD8).

The length of the CDR3 is 17 residues. Trimming shortened V by 0 bases and J by 7 bases, and 18 bases separated the two germline ends. CDR1 is LNHNV, CDR2 YYDKDF, per germline (reference sequence). In TCRdb, the 5' RACE reads were re-called with MiXCR into one record per CDR3 protein. The table includes 50,000 to 75,000 distinct CDR3 sequences, more than 5.5% detected once. The clonotype originates from a man between 18 and 29 years old who received the YFV17D yellow fever vaccine. Sequencing was performed on CD8+ T cells sorted from PBMCs, taken on the day of the first yellow fever vaccination. This rearrangement joins TRBV15 to TRBJ1-4; no reliable D call. CDR3: CATSRDPMTVSGEKLFF. Here the CDR3 DNA reads TGTGCCACCAGCAGAGATCCGATGACTGTTTCGGGTGAAAAACTGTTTTTT.